This T cell receptor (beta chain) was sequenced during a study of blood T cell repertoires in COVID-19. Study in general: Nucleic acid was either cDNA or gDNA, and it came from T cells, B-cell-depleted T cells, or PBMCs.

The CDR3 is made up of 13 amino acids. CDR1 and CDR2 (germline): SGDLS, YYNGEE. The V end was cut by 4 bases, the J end by 11 bases, with 16 bases between. Some clones are missing from TCRdb's copy, which holds only in-frame ones; the method was immunoSEQ multiplex PCR. The data contain 80,000 to 90,000 clones, 70% to 90% of them singletons. Material: peripheral blood. This chain links TRBV9 with TRBJ1-5; D perhaps matches TRBD1 (5 bases). The sequence was collected from a man in his sixties with acute or convalescent COVID-19. CDR3 nucleotide sequence: TGTGCCAGCAGCTCGGACGGGGGTAGAGCCCAGCATTTT. It yields the protein CASSSDGGRAQHF.